A selection of T cell receptor beta chains follows, all from one sample in a study of blood T cell repertoires in COVID-19. Method: immunoSEQ multiplex PCR; TCRdb's copy keeps in-frame clones and lacks some. The data show tens of thousands of clones, 87% seen once. Input material: peripheral blood. The receptors come from a woman in her 50s with COVID-19, enrolled during active disease. Both conserved end residues are trimmed from each CDR3.

V gene | CDR3 protein
TRBV4-1 | ASSQEEQGSTDTQY
TRBV11-3 | ASSLGQVYNEQF
TRBV6-5 | ASRSSEQF
TRBV11-2 | ASSGGGDTIY
TRBV7-2 | ASSQGAGQIYGYT
TRBV6-6 | ASSFQGPGELF
TRBV5-4 | ASSGEADFQETQY
TRBV9 | ASSASYRETNIQY
TRBV7-3 | ASSLDSSYNEQF
TRBV3-1/TRBV3-2 | ASSQGDGITNQPQH
TRBV5-1 | ASSGGQSYGAF
TRBV7-2 | ASRFGTSGGRYGNEQF
TRBV14 | ASSHFVAGAYNEQF
TRBV5-4 | ASSLGRAYEQY
TRBV6-5 | ASSSKGAAF
TRBV7-9 | ASSGWTSGRGETQY
TRBV5-4 | ASSFGQGVNEQF
TRBV18 | ASSPRAGERGNEKLF
TRBV11-2 | ASSSHASGQETQY
TRBV5-6 | ASSSPGGGEGNEQF
TRBV7-2 | ASRRGTMEAGELF
TRBV27 | ASSPTPLAADTQY
TRBV5-5 | ASRLRYGTEAF
TRBV10-3 | AIRRWSSGRAANTGELF
TRBV7-2 | ASSQGLAGEQY
TRBV29-1 | SVDYRGGYT
TRBV7-9 | ASSSTTANLYGYT
TRBV30 | AWSRYTDTQY
TRBV24-1 | ATSAGGILHSYEQY
TRBV5-1 | ASRERETQY
TRBV4-3 | ASSQTTENIQY
TRBV2 | ASTQGAPSYEQY
TRBV30 | AWSAQGAKDTQY